The 17 T cell receptor beta chains below all came from one sample that was sequenced in a study of T cell repertoires in cytomegalovirus infection. For these receptors, no antigen is known. TCRdb reanalysed the reads using MiXCR and keeps one entry per CDR3 protein. This table has about 340,000 distinct CDR3 sequences, 25% to 30% appearing once. Sequences were derived from cultured PBMCs, sampled from culture after CMV antigen stimulation. Receptors originate from a human donor in good health (CMV status not recorded). Some clones in this sample may be carry-over from other donors' samples.

This clonotype was counted at least ten times. V and J are TRBV9 and TRBJ2-2; D possibly corresponds to TRBD2 (7 bases). Germline V lookup: CDR1 SGDLS, CDR2 YYNGEE. The CDR3 sequence is 16 residues long. The ends were cut back, 4 bases at V and 3 bases at J, with 16 bases in the middle. CDR3: CASSLGGGPDTGELFF. The CDR3 nucleotides are TGTGCCAGCAGCTTGGGGGGGGGCCCGGACACCGGGGAGCTGTTTTTT.

This clonotype came up once. This chain connects TRBV24-1 to TRBJ2-7; D is uncertain. The CDR3 is made up of 12 amino acids. Germline assignment: CDR1 KGHDR and CDR2 SFDVKD. Deletions cut 2 bases from V and 5 bases from J, with 6 bases between. The CDR3 region is CATSDSLDEQYF. The CDR3 DNA is TGTGCCACCAGTGATTCCCTCGACGAGCAGTACTTC.

V and J are TRBV19 and TRBJ1-5, with 7 bases identical to TRBD1. The germline V gene has CDR1 LNHDA and CDR2 SQIVND (reference sequence). V was clipped by 4 bases and J by 4 bases; unmatched bases: 7. The CDR3 spans 15 residues. The CDR3: CASSTQGYGNQPQHF. The CDR3 DNA follows: TGTGCCAGTAGTACACAGGGGTATGGTAATCAGCCCCAGCATTTT. Variable domain in full (rest from reference TRBV19 and TRBJ1-5): DGGITQSPKYLFRKEGQNVTLSCEQNLNHDAMYWYRQDPGQGLRLIYYSQIVNDFQKGDIAEGYSVSREKKESFPLTVTSAQKNPTAFYLCASSTQGYGNQPQHFGDGTRLSIL.

The chain uses TRBV12-5 and TRBJ2-5; D may correspond to TRBD1 or TRBD2 (7 bases each). Per the germline V gene, CDR1 is LGHNT and CDR2 is FRNRAP. The V end was cut by 0 bases, the J end by 4 bases, with 15 bases between. The CDR3 extends over 16 amino acids. The DNA of the CDR3 is TGTGCTAGTGGTTTGGTGACAGGGAGGGCCGGAGAGACCCAGTACTTC. It codes for CASGLVTGRAGETQYF.

The V and J genes are TRBV6-6 and TRBJ2-1; 13 nucleotides agree with TRBD2. The CDR3 has 16 residues. Looked up from germline, CDR1 is MNHNY and CDR2 is SVGAGI (reference sequence). V lost 8 bases, J lost 7 bases, and 11 bases stayed unmatched. For the CDR3, the DNA is TGTGCCAGCCGTACGACTAGCGGGAGGTCGAGGAATGAGCAGTTCTTC. This encodes CASRTTSGRSRNEQFF.

V and J are TRBV4-1 and TRBJ2-3, with D hard to call. Germline V gene sequence: CDR1 MGHRA, CDR2 YSYEKL. V was trimmed by 3 bases and J by 0 bases, leaving 13 bases between them. The CDR3 has 16 residues. CDR3 region: CASSHLATSSTDTQYF. DNA of the CDR3: TGCGCCAGCAGCCATCTTGCGACGTCTAGCACAGATACGCAGTATTTT.

This clonotype has a handful of counts. This chain joins TRBV7-9 and TRBJ2-7; 8 nucleotides align to TRBD2. The CDR3 loop spans 14 amino acids. Per germline, CDR1 SEHNR and CDR2 FQNEAQ (reference sequence). V lost 5 bases and J lost 3; bases outside the gene matches: 6. Here the CDR3 DNA reads TGTGCCAGCAGCCCCGGGACTAGGGGCTACGAGCAGTACTTC. Amino acid sequence: CASSPGTRGYEQYF.

This clonotype has more than one count but fewer than ten. This sequence joins TRBV20-1 and TRBJ1-1, with 11 positions matching TRBD1. J gave up 4 bases and V 1 base, and 5 bases lay outside the gene matches. The length of the CDR3 is 15 residues. Germline loops: CDR1 DFQATT, CDR2 SNEGSKA (reference sequence). The CDR3 loop reads CSARVPGQGGTEAFF. The CDR3 DNA is TGCAGTGCTAGAGTTCCGGGACAGGGGGGCACTGAAGCTTTCTTT.

This clonotype was picked up a small number of times. The V call is TRBV19, the J call TRBJ1-3; D ambiguous. Trimming took 7 bases from V and 1 from J, leaving 14 bases between them. This CDR3 spans 15 amino acids. Germline-derived CDR1 and CDR2 are LNHDA and SQIVND (reference sequence). CDR3 residues: CASTPRWGSGNTIYF. The DNA for the CDR3 is TGTGCCAGTACCCCGAGATGGGGATCTGGAAACACCATATATTTT.

This chain links TRBV11-2 with TRBJ2-1; tentative D call: TRBD1 (5 bases). The CDR3 is 15 residues long. V lost 5 bases, J lost 0 bases, and 11 bases lay in between. Germline V gives CDR1 SGHAT, CDR2 FQNNGV. The CDR3 is CASSRRQSSYNEQFF. The DNA of the CDR3 is TGTGCCAGCAGCCGACGACAGAGCTCCTACAATGAGCAGTTCTTC.

This rearrangement joins TRBV7-8 to TRBJ2-3, with TRBD2 matching 15 bases. Germline V CDR1 and CDR2: SGHVS, FQNEAQ. V gave up 2 bases and J gave up 0 bases; unmatched junction bases: 9. The CDR3 runs to 20 residues. The CDR3 DNA follows: TGTGCCAGCAGCTTATTCGGACTAGCGGGAGGGCCGGGGAGCACAGATACGCAGTATTTT. It codes for CASSLFGLAGGPGSTDTQYF. Complete variable domain (other parts from reference TRBV7-8 and TRBJ2-3): GAGVSQSPRYKVAKRGQDVALRCDPISGHVSLFWYQQALGQGPEFLTYFQNEAQLDKSGLPSDRFFAERPEGSVSTLKIQRTQQEDSAVYLCASSLFGLAGGPGSTDTQYFGPGTRLTVL.

This clonotype was seen only a few times. The rearrangement uses TRBV12-3 or TRBV12-4 and TRBJ2-3; D gene unclear. The CDR3 runs to 10 residues. V dropped 11 bases and J dropped 5 bases, with 8 bases sitting between them. The DNA for the CDR3 is TGTGCCCCCGAAGGAGATACGCAGTATTTT. Amino acid sequence: CAPEGDTQYF.

CDR3 in DNA: TGTGCCAGCAGTACCCCAGGAACAGATACGCAGTATTTT. Translating it yields CASSTPGTDTQYF. The rearrangement uses TRBV6-5 and TRBJ2-3, with D unclear. This CDR3 spans 13 amino acids. Per germline, CDR1 MNHEY and CDR2 SVGAGI. The V end lost 5 bases, the J end lost 3 bases, and 9 bases lay between the germline ends.

J is TRBJ2-7 and V is TRBV6-5; no clear D gene. The CDR3 is made up of 13 amino acids. V was shortened by 0 bases and J by 6 bases, with 9 bases between the two germline ends. Germline V gene data show CDR1 as MNHEY and CDR2 as SVGAGI. CDR3 loop: CASSYSYYGEQYF. DNA of the CDR3: TGTGCCAGCAGTTACTCGTATTACGGCGAGCAGTACTTC.

This chain uses TRBV3-1 with TRBJ2-4; D possibly uses TRBD1 or TRBD2 (5 bases each). Trimming stripped 1 base from V and 16 bases from J, with 26 bases between. This CDR3 is 16 amino acids long. CDR1 is LGHDT and CDR2 is YNNKEL in the germline V gene (reference sequence). CDR3 residues: CASSQARGFEVGAHYF. The CDR3 DNA follows: TGTGCCAGCAGCCAAGCGAGGGGTTTTGAGGTTGGTGCACATTACTTC.

The V gene is TRBV19, the J gene TRBJ1-2; the D gene is possibly TRBD1 (5 bases). Per the germline V gene, CDR1 is LNHDA and CDR2 is SQIVND (reference sequence). V gave up 11 bases and J gave up 2 bases, with 12 bases separating them. The CDR3 extends over 12 amino acids. The CDR3 DNA reads TGTGCCGCCCAACAGGCAAACTATGGCTACACCTTC. It translates to CAAQQANYGYTF.

This clonotype has ten or more counts. The chain uses TRBV12-3 or TRBV12-4 and TRBJ2-1; D is uncertain. CDR3 length equals 16 residues. V was cut by 0 bases and J by 0 bases, with 9 bases left in between. CDR3 sequence: CASSLARRFSYNEQFF. CDR3 bases: TGTGCCAGCAGTTTAGCGCGGCGGTTCTCCTACAATGAGCAGTTCTTC.